Following are 23 T cell receptor beta chains from one sample sequenced in a study of blood T cell repertoires in COVID-19. The table came from immunoSEQ multiplex PCR; TCRdb's copy has only in-frame clones and leaves some out. The table has about 73,000 clones, 65% to 85% seen once. Sequenced: peripheral blood. Receptor source: a man in his fifties or sixties with active COVID-19.

The rearrangement links TRBV28 to TRBJ1-2; the match to TRBD1 covers 7 bases. With 3 bases clipped from V and 3 bases from J, the junction kept 1 base outside the gene matches. The CDR3 contains 13 residues. CDR1 and CDR2 (germline): MDHEN, SYDVKM. The CDR3 nucleotides read TGTGCCAGCAGTTTGGGGACAGACTATGGCTACACCTTC. As protein: CASSLGTDYGYTF.

The rearrangement links TRBV6-5 to TRBJ2-5; D remains ambiguous. CDR1 and CDR2 (germline): MNHEY, SVGAGI. This CDR3 region has 13 residues. V lost 6 bases to trimming and J lost 2 bases, with 10 bases between them. The CDR3 here is CASRTPGQETQYF. In nucleotides, the CDR3 is TGTGCCAGCAGGACCCCAGGACAAGAGACCCAGTACTTC.

The count of this clone is one. The chain carries TRBV3-1 (or the pseudogene TRBV3-2) and TRBJ2-2; D unclear. The CDR3 totals 16 residues. Trimming removed 0 bases from V and 1 base from J, with 9 bases in between. Germline CDR1 LGHDT, CDR2 YNNKEL (reference sequence). In DNA form, the CDR3 reads TGTGCCAGCAGCCAAGATCGCACTGGGAACACCGGGGAGCTGTTTTTT. This sequence encodes CASSQDRTGNTGELFF.

This chain links TRBV7-8 with TRBJ1-1; D possibly corresponds to TRBD1 (5 bases). The CDR3 consists of 13 residues. Trimming removed 5 bases at V and 1 base at J, with 8 bases between. In germline, CDR1 is SGHVS, CDR2 FQNEAQ. The CDR3, as DNA: TGTGCCAGCAGCCGGGGCCGGAACACTGAAGCTTTCTTT. This gives the protein CASSRGRNTEAFF.

The V gene is TRBV19, the J gene TRBJ2-3; D possibly corresponds to TRBD1 (6 bases). The CDR3 is 14 residues long. Germline V lookup: CDR1 LNHDA, CDR2 SQIVND (reference sequence). The V end lost 5 bases, the J end lost 3 bases, and 12 bases lay between the germline ends. CDR3 DNA sequence: TGTGCCAGTAGTCTCAACAGGGAGACAGATACGCAGTATTTT. It specifies CASSLNRETDTQYF.

The chain joins TRBV7-8 to TRBJ2-5, with D possibly TRBD2 on 6 matching bases. CDR1 and CDR2 from the germline V gene are SGHVS and FQNEAQ. The length of the CDR3 is 16 residues. The V gene lost 1 base and the J gene lost 5 bases, with 17 bases spanning the gap. CDR3: CASSLVWNGAGETQYF. Here the CDR3 DNA reads TGTGCCAGCAGCTTAGTCTGGAATGGGGCGGGGGAGACCCAGTACTTC.

The chain carries TRBV6-2 or TRBV6-3 and TRBJ2-7; the match to TRBD2 covers 8 bases. In germline, CDR1 is MNHEY, CDR2 SVGEGT. This CDR3 has 17 amino acids. The J segment lost 3 bases and the V segment lost 5 bases, leaving 15 bases of the junction unmatched. As DNA, the CDR3 is TGTGCCAGCAGTCCCCCCCGCTCGACTAGCGCGATCTACGAGCAGTACTTC. Translated, it gives CASSPPRSTSAIYEQYF.

This chain joins TRBV4-2 and TRBJ2-3; the match to TRBD1 covers 8 bases. The V gene's germline CDR1 is LGHNA and CDR2 YNFKEQ. CDR3 size: 17 residues. V lost 3 bases to trimming and J lost 1 base; unmatched junction nucleotides: 9. This CDR3 is CASSQDAQGDGTDTQYF. CDR3 coding DNA: TGTGCCAGCAGCCAGGATGCACAGGGGGATGGCACAGATACGCAGTATTTT.

The chain couples TRBV5-1 to TRBJ2-1, with 8 bases fitting TRBD2. V lost 0 bases, J lost 4 bases, and 0 bases stayed unmatched. Per the germline V gene, CDR1 is SGHRS and CDR2 is YFSETQ. The CDR3 is made up of 14 amino acids. CDR3 protein: CASSLVAGYNEQFF. In DNA, the CDR3 is TGCGCCAGCAGCTTGGTAGCGGGATACAATGAGCAGTTCTTC.

The chain links TRBV18 to TRBJ2-5, with D maybe TRBD1 (7 bases). Per germline, CDR1 KGHSH and CDR2 LQKENI. With 6 bases removed from V and 0 bases from J, the gap between germline ends came to 14 bases. This CDR3 region has 15 residues. This chain's CDR3 is CASSAGQLNQETQYF. In DNA form, the CDR3 reads TGTGCCAGCTCCGCGGGACAGCTAAACCAAGAGACCCAGTACTTC.

The chain uses TRBV5-8 and TRBJ1-1; 7 nucleotides align to TRBD1. CDR1 and CDR2 from the germline V gene are SGHTS and YDEGEE. The junction had 10 bases not matched to a gene; V was cut back by 6 bases and J by 2 bases. The CDR3 has 15 residues. Written as DNA, the CDR3 is TGTGCCAGCACCGACGGTGGACAGGCAAACACTGAAGCTTTCTTT. It specifies CASTDGGQANTEAFF.

J is TRBJ2-1 and V is TRBV5-1; TRBD2 agrees at 12 bases. The CDR3 is 14 residues long. Germline V gene sequence: CDR1 SGHRS, CDR2 YFSETQ. V shed 3 bases and J 8 bases; nucleotides not matched to a gene: 3. CDR3 region: CASSYRLAGDEQFF. The CDR3 nucleotides read TGCGCCAGCAGCTATCGACTAGCGGGAGATGAGCAGTTCTTC.

The table lists this clone with a few counts. This rearrangement joins TRBV23-1 to TRBJ1-1; D not resolved. TRBV23-1 is marked as an open reading frame, function uncertain. Between the trimmed V and J ends, which lost 3 bases and 2 bases, there was a span of 19 bases. This CDR3 has 17 residues. CDR3 protein: CASSHPRLLEGNTEAFF. In nucleotides, the CDR3 is TGCGCCAGCAGTCACCCACGCTTACTCGAGGGAAACACTGAAGCTTTCTTT.

The chain is built from TRBV27 and TRBJ2-1; 11 bases agree with TRBD2. Germline CDR1 MNHEY, CDR2 SMNVEV (reference sequence). The V gene end was trimmed by 7 bases and the J gene end by 4 bases; junction bases not matched to a gene: 12. The CDR3 contains 17 residues. DNA for the CDR3: TGTGCCAGCACCCTTAGAGTTATAGCGGGAGGGTACAATGAGCAGTTCTTC. It specifies CASTLRVIAGGYNEQFF.

The rearrangement links TRBV2 to TRBJ1-2, with 7 nucleotides matching TRBD1. After removal of 1 base from V and 12 bases from J, the junction contained 8 bases not matched to a gene. There are 13 residues in the CDR3. Germline V gene sequence: CDR1 SNHLY, CDR2 FYNNEI. The DNA of the CDR3 is TGTGCCAGCAGTGAAGAGGGGGCTGTAGGAGACACCTTC. It is translated as CASSEEGAVGDTF.

The chain links TRBV25-1 to TRBJ1-6; 9 positions agree with TRBD1. Trimming at V came to 2 bases and at J to 10 bases, leaving 9 bases not matched to a gene. The CDR3 consists of 16 residues. Per germline, CDR1 MGHDK and CDR2 SYGVNS. The chain's CDR3 is CASSEGSGQGLSPLHF. CDR3 coding DNA: TGTGCCAGCAGTGAAGGATCCGGACAGGGGCTCTCACCCCTCCACTTT.

The chain uses TRBV19 and TRBJ2-6, with D maybe TRBD1 (5 bases). Per the germline V gene, CDR1 is LNHDA and CDR2 is SQIVND (reference sequence). V was shortened by 2 bases and J by 2 bases, with 10 bases between the two germline ends. The CDR3 has 16 residues. Here the CDR3 reads CASSIWGKPGANVLTF. In nucleotides, the CDR3 is TGTGCCAGTAGTATATGGGGCAAGCCTGGGGCCAACGTCCTGACTTTC.

V gene TRBV5-1 combines with J gene TRBJ1-6; no definite D call. V lost 0 bases and J lost 9, with 16 bases in between. The CDR3 covers 16 residues. The germline gives CDR1 SGHRS, CDR2 YFSETQ. For the CDR3, the DNA is TGCGCCAGCAGCTTGGAAGAGGTCAGAGGTGGTTCACCCCTCCACTTT. This sequence encodes CASSLEEVRGGSPLHF.

The CDR3 reads CASSYLPMGGATEAFF. For the CDR3, the DNA is TGTGCCAGCAGTTACCTACCGATGGGGGGAGCCACTGAAGCTTTCTTT. The rearrangement uses TRBV6-5 and TRBJ1-1; maybe TRBD1 (5 bases). V lost 2 bases, J lost 4 bases, and 17 bases lay in between. There are 16 residues in the CDR3. CDR1 and CDR2 (germline): MNHEY, SVGAGI.

For the CDR3, the DNA is TGTGCCAGCCAGGGACAGGGAGGCACTGAAGCTTTCTTT. It translates to CASQGQGGTEAFF. The chain links TRBV7-9 to TRBJ1-1; 9 nucleotides agree with TRBD1. Germline values: CDR1 SEHNR, CDR2 FQNEAQ (reference sequence). This CDR3 is 13 amino acids long. J lost 4 bases, V lost 8 bases, and 5 bases had no gene match.

The CDR3 loop is CASSVDRGRLTEAFF. CDR3 nucleotide sequence: TGTGCCAGCAGCGTAGACAGGGGGCGCCTCACTGAAGCTTTCTTT. The chain recombines TRBV7-2 with TRBJ1-1, with TRBD1 matching over 10 bases. V shed 5 bases and J 4 bases; nucleotides not matched to a gene: 7. The CDR3 spans 15 residues. CDR1 SGHTA and CDR2 FQGNSA come from the germline V gene.

The chain employs TRBV6-2 or TRBV6-3 and TRBJ2-7; 8 nucleotides agree with TRBD1. From germline, CDR1 is MNHEY and CDR2 SVGEGT. Trimming cost V 6 bases and J 2 bases; bases outside gene matches: 9. The CDR3 consists of 15 residues. CDR3 protein: CASSRGQGVAYEQYF. Written as DNA, the CDR3 is TGTGCCAGCAGCCGAGGACAGGGAGTAGCCTACGAGCAGTACTTC.

This chain connects TRBV6-2 or TRBV6-3 to TRBJ2-1, with TRBD2 matching over 7 bases. Per germline, CDR1 MNHEY and CDR2 SVGEGT. CDR3 length equals 12 residues. The V segment lost 7 bases and the J segment 9 bases; nucleotides outside the gene matches: 6. The CDR3 region is CASNPERGEQFF. The DNA of the CDR3 is TGTGCCAGCAACCCTGAGCGGGGTGAGCAGTTCTTC.